This T cell receptor beta chain was identified in a study of human T cells and chemical hapten exposure (dated by TCRdb to the early 2020s). Regarding the study in general: Libraries were pooled for sequencing, and per-sample TCR yields varied mainly because of small differences in library volumes within the pool. Peripheral blood TCR repertoire changes were tracked in vivo in alopecia patients during primary and secondary sensitization to the hapten diphenylcyclopropenone (DPC). Each blood RNA sample was used to sequence both TCR alpha and TCR beta chains. On the study overall, not on this receptor specifically: Repeated subsampling changed both the strength of the expansion versus patch-test correlation and the threshold at which the correlation became significant. No change with DPC sensitization was found in the number of TCRs above 1 in 1000 frequency, and no evidence of global repertoire structure alterations was found.

The sample holds a few counts of this clonotype. Its antigen is currently not known. Per-base quality was not reported, and no clone a single base away is much larger than it. Libraries were built with RACE. Sequencing took place on a NextSeq 500. Library preparation attached unique molecular identifiers to individual cDNA molecules for quantitative, reproducible TCR counting. In the original analysis: Samples had a median of about 96,000 TCRs, with a range from about 23,224 to 700,000. V, J and CDR3 annotation of the TCR reads was carried out using the Decombinator software suite. For PS versus PT1 abundance plots, all samples were subsampled to the same number of TCRs (28,000). Expanded TCRs were defined as absent before sensitization and observed at least eight times at the 2-week time point. Clones were called with MiXCR by TCRdb after fastp trimmed the public reads at Q25, and only in-frame beta chains were retained. Under each unique CDR3 protein, matching rows form one entry showing the most common genes and DNA. The V and J calls follow TCRdb's processing rather than the paper's. The sample profile shows roughly 30,000 distinct CDR3 sequences; over 7% of them were found once. Approximately 9.9% of the sample comes from the top ten.

CDR1 and CDR2 were assigned from the germline V gene as SGHDT and YYEEEE. V gives up 4 bases and J gives up 7 bases, and the segment between their germline ends measures 23 bases. The CDR3 runs 16 amino acids, cysteine and phenylalanine included. Just the 48-base CDR3 DNA is kept, in frame starting at base 1. Interpreted using the paper, the time point label stands for: healthy volunteer bleed at 2 weeks. Total RNA was extracted from unfractionated whole blood collected in Tempus Blood RNA tubes. Roughly 5 healthy volunteers served as TCR sequencing controls and were bled at day 0, 2 weeks and 6 weeks.

This sequence originates from a human donor in good health. Some clones in this sample may be carry-over from other donors' samples. Sequencing input: whole blood. The V and J segments used are TRBV5-6 and TRBJ1-2; TRBD1 could be the D gene, as 6 bases match. This receptor carries the CDR3 CASSRGGRGPVGGYTF. DNA sequence: TGTGCCAGCAGCCGGGGCGGCAGGGGCCCGGTGGGTGGCTACACCTTC.